This T cell receptor beta chain was sequenced for a study of cytotoxic CD8 clonotypes in ibrutinib-treated CLL. This table comes from immunoSEQ multiplex PCR, and its TCRdb copy is limited to in-frame clones, with some not included. The sample has 29,000 or so clones, roughly 69% seen once; the top ten hold approximately 53%. Trimming removed 3 bases from V and 9 bases from J; junction bases left unmatched: 6. CDR3 length: 16 amino acids. Germline V gives CDR1 SGDLS, CDR2 YYNGEE. The chain joins TRBV9 to TRBJ2-1; 16 bases are a match to TRBD2. This clonotype originated in a human donor with chronic lymphocytic leukemia. The specimen comprised PBMCs, sampled after 24 months of ibrutinib treatment. As DNA, the CDR3 is TGTGCCAGCAGCGAGGGACTAGCGGGGGGGCGGTCTGAGCAGTTCTTC. Its translation: CASSEGLAGGRSEQFF.